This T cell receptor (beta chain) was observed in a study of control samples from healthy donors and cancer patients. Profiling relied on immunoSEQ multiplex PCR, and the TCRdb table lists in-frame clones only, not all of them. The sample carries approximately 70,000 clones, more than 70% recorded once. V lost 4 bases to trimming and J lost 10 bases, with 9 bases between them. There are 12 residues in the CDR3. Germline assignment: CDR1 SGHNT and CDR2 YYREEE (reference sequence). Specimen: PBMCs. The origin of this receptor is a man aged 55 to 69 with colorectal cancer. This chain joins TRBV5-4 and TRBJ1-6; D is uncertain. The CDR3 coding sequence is TGTGCCAGCAGCCTACCGGGCTCACCCCTCCACTTT. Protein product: CASSLPGSPLHF.